The present entry profiles one T cell receptor beta chain with its context. Its antigen is unidentified. This sample was included in a study of T cell responses to AZD1222 COVID-19 vaccine. Broader study findings: The CD4 TCRs associated with vaccination extended across spike and predominated at 160-218 and 743-854. In the spike-specific TCR repertoire, nearly half reportedly target unmutated variant regions.

Germline V lookup: CDR1 SGHTA, CDR2 FQGTGA. This CDR3 region has 16 residues. With 2 bases removed from V and 3 bases from J, the gap between germline ends came to 15 bases. Clones were sequenced by immunoSEQ multiplex PCR, and TCRdb holds only the in-frame ones, with some missing. The sample lists 120,000 to 150,000 clones, around 90% occurring once. The sequences come from peripheral blood, collected 28 days after the second dose of the MenACWY control vaccine. The TCR sequence derives from an adult who received the MenACWY meningococcal vaccine as a control. The chain couples TRBV7-3 to TRBJ2-3; a possible D gene is TRBD2 (5 bases). The CDR3, as DNA: TGTGCCAGCAGCTTAGGAGCGGTAGGAGGTACAGATACGCAGTATTTT. Amino acid sequence: CASSLGAVGGTDTQYF.